The 29 T cell receptor beta chains below were found in one sample sequenced in a study of control samples from healthy donors and cancer patients. This table comes from immunoSEQ multiplex PCR, and its TCRdb copy is limited to in-frame clones, with some not included. In the table there are about 140,000 clones, roughly 94% of which are singletons. Material: blood. The receptors shown here come from a man in his forties in good health.

The CDR3 loop reads CASSPQSYGYTF. The DNA of the CDR3 is TGTGCCAGCAGCCCCCAGTCATATGGCTACACCTTC. The chain couples TRBV2 to TRBJ1-2; D gene unclear. The germline V gene has CDR1 SNHLY and CDR2 FYNNEI. Trimming removed 6 bases at V and 5 bases at J, with 10 bases between. This CDR3 region has 12 residues.

The chain recombines TRBV9 with TRBJ2-7; maybe TRBD2 (5 bases). Trimming cost V 0 bases and J 2 bases, with 9 bases left between them. This CDR3 has 14 residues. CDR1 and CDR2 (germline): SGDLS, YYNGEE. This chain's CDR3 is CASSVAGGPYEQYF. The DNA of the CDR3 is TGTGCCAGCAGCGTAGCCGGAGGCCCCTACGAGCAGTACTTC. The complete variable domain, with remaining parts taken from reference TRBV9 and TRBJ2-7, reads DSGVTQTPKHLITATGQRVTLRCSPRSGDLSVYWYQQSLDQGLQFLIQYYNGEERAKGNILERFSAQQFPDLHSELNLSSLELGDSALYFCASSVAGGPYEQYFGPGTRLTVT.

The chain links TRBV6-1 to TRBJ1-6; 8 bases line up with TRBD1. J gave up 7 bases and V 3 bases, and 5 bases lay outside the gene matches. Germline V CDR1 and CDR2: MNHNS, SASEGT. CDR3 length: 15 amino acids. The CDR3 bases are TGTGCCAGCAGTGACGACAGGGGAGGGAATTCACCCCTCCACTTT. The encoded protein is CASSDDRGGNSPLHF.

This clone was seen just once. This chain uses TRBV24-1 with TRBJ2-3; 8 nucleotides align to TRBD2. From germline, CDR1 is KGHDR and CDR2 SFDVKD. V was clipped by 7 bases and J by 5 bases; unmatched bases: 7. The length of the CDR3 is 14 residues. The CDR3 nucleotides read TGTGCCACCAGGCGTGGCGGGGGGCTAGATACGCAGTATTTT. Encoded protein: CATRRGGGLDTQYF.

As for this clone: Other DNA variants within this sample encode the same CDR3. The V gene is TRBV19, the J gene TRBJ1-1; D not resolved. Germline V CDR1 and CDR2: LNHDA, SQIVND (reference sequence). Between the trimmed V and J ends, which lost 3 bases and 1 base, there was a span of 3 bases. The CDR3 is made up of 12 amino acids. In nucleotides, the CDR3 is TGTGCCAGTAGTATCGGGAACACTGAAGCTTTCTTT. It translates to CASSIGNTEAFF.

V gene TRBV7-8 combines with J gene TRBJ1-5; possible D gene TRBD1, 5 bases. The CDR3 covers 16 residues. The germline gives CDR1 SGHVS, CDR2 FQNEAQ. The V end was cut by 1 base, the J end by 4 bases, with 14 bases between. The CDR3 DNA follows: TGTGCCAGCAGCTTAGTAGTTGGGGGGAGGAATCAGCCCCAGCATTTT. Its translation: CASSLVVGGRNQPQHF.

The chain links TRBV9 to TRBJ1-1; D is ambiguous. CDR3 length: 10 amino acids. The V gene's germline CDR1 is SGDLS and CDR2 YYNGEE. Trimming removed 4 bases from V and 7 bases from J, with 5 bases in between. CDR3 DNA: TGTGCCAGCAGCCCCGATGAAGCTTTCTTT. Protein: CASSPDEAFF.

The chain uses TRBV5-1 and TRBJ1-5; the D is unclear. Trimming pared 0 bases from V and 3 bases from J, leaving 7 bases between. Per germline, CDR1 SGHRS and CDR2 YFSETQ. The CDR3 loop spans 14 amino acids. The DNA for the CDR3 is TGCGCCAGCAGCTTGGACGGAAACAATCAGCCCCAGCATTTT. Translation: CASSLDGNNQPQHF.

CDR3: CASSQYRTDTQYF. DNA of the CDR3: TGTGCCAGCAGCCAGTACCGTACAGATACGCAGTATTTT. The genes are TRBV14 and TRBJ2-3, with D unresolved. CDR3 length: 13 residues. Trimming left V 3 bases short and J 3 bases short, with 7 bases between. The germline V gene encodes CDR1 SGHDN and CDR2 FVKESK.

The V gene is TRBV3-1 (or the pseudogene TRBV3-2), the J gene TRBJ2-3, with unresolved D. This CDR3 region has 14 residues. Germline CDR1 reads LGHDT; CDR2 reads YNNKEL (reference sequence). Trimming removed 3 bases at V and 3 bases at J, with 10 bases between. CDR3 in DNA: TGTGCCAGCAGCCATACCGGGCGTACAGATACGCAGTATTTT. It translates to CASSHTGRTDTQYF.

The J gene is TRBJ2-7, the V gene TRBV11-1, with 7 bases aligning to TRBD1. The CDR3 consists of 13 residues. The ends lost 5 bases at V and 2 bases at J; junction bases unmatched: 3. Germline V CDR1 and CDR2: SGHAT, FQDESV (reference sequence). CDR3 in DNA: TGTGCCAGCAGCCAGGGACAGACCTACGAGCAGTACTTC. Protein product: CASSQGQTYEQYF.

This clone came up once. J is TRBJ1-1 and V is TRBV7-9; D perhaps matches TRBD1 (5 bases). V lost 1 base and J lost 5, with 11 bases in between. Germline lookup yields CDR1 SEHNR and CDR2 FQNEAQ (reference sequence). The CDR3 contains 14 residues. The CDR3: CASSLGSGQTEAFF. The CDR3 DNA sequence: TGTGCCAGCAGCTTAGGATCGGGGCAGACTGAAGCTTTCTTT.

This clone was detected only once. The chain links TRBV4-1 to TRBJ1-4; D is perhaps TRBD1 (5 bases). The V end lost 4 bases, the J end lost 0 bases, and 18 bases lay between the germline ends. This CDR3 is built from 18 residues. Germline CDR1 and CDR2: MGHRA and YSYEKL. CDR3 sequence (DNA): TGCGCCAGCAGCCGAGGAGACAGACTAGCAGCAACTAATGAAAAACTGTTTTTT. This gives the protein CASSRGDRLAATNEKLFF.

The chain employs TRBV2 and TRBJ1-1, with D tentatively TRBD1 (5 bases). Germline V CDR1 and CDR2: SNHLY, FYNNEI. CDR3 length equals 15 residues. Deletions cut 4 bases from V and 7 bases from J, with 19 bases between. Written as DNA, the CDR3 is TGTGCCAGCAGTGGCACCAGTGGGGGGGAGGGTGAAGCTTTCTTT. Its protein product is CASSGTSGGEGEAFF.

This chain uses TRBV5-8 with TRBJ1-2, with TRBD1 matching over 8 bases. Losses at the gene ends were 2 bases for V and 4 bases for J; bases not matched to a gene: 4. The CDR3 is 14 residues long. Germline CDR1 and CDR2: SGHTS and YDEGEE. The CDR3 DNA reads TGTGCCAGCAGCTTATCAGGGGGCCGCTATGGCTACACCTTC. It yields the protein CASSLSGGRYGYTF.

The chain links TRBV18 to TRBJ1-4, with D maybe TRBD1 (5 bases). V gave up 4 bases and J gave up 4 bases, with 13 bases separating them. The CDR3 has 15 residues. The germline V gene encodes CDR1 KGHSH and CDR2 LQKENI. The DNA of the CDR3 is TGTGCCAGCTCACGCGGGACGGCTATTAATGAAAAACTGTTTTTT. This translates into CASSRGTAINEKLFF.

Only one count was recorded for this clone. The rearrangement joins TRBV11-2 to TRBJ1-4, with 7 nucleotides matching TRBD1. Germline V gene sequence: CDR1 SGHAT, CDR2 FQNNGV. This CDR3 region has 14 residues. Trimming cost V 1 base and J 11 bases; bases outside gene matches: 7. CDR3 DNA: TGTGCCAGCAGCTTAGTGGAGGGGGCGGGGAAACTGTTTTTT. Its translation is CASSLVEGAGKLFF.

This chain joins TRBV10-1 and TRBJ2-3; 11 positions match TRBD2. This CDR3 has 17 amino acids. Trimming cost V 2 bases and J 4 bases; bases outside gene matches: 8. Germline V lookup: CDR1 WNHNN, CDR2 SYGVQD (reference sequence). The CDR3 sequence is CASSEVAGGPGSDTQYF. The CDR3 coding sequence is TGCGCCAGCAGTGAGGTAGCGGGAGGGCCAGGTTCAGATACGCAGTATTTT.

V usage is TRBV13 and J usage is TRBJ2-3; 12 nucleotides line up with TRBD2. CDR1 is PRHDT, CDR2 FYEKMQ, per germline (reference sequence). The CDR3 has 18 residues. V shed 2 bases, J shed 2 bases, and the junction held 8 bases outside the gene matches. CDR3 in DNA: TGTGCCAGCAGCTTACTGTCTAGCGGGAGGGCAACCACAGATACGCAGTATTTT. It codes for CASSLLSSGRATTDTQYF. Based on the CDR3 plus reference TRBV13 and TRBJ2-3, the full variable domain is AAGVIQSPRHLIKEKRETATLKCYPIPRHDTVYWYQQGPGQDPQFLISFYEKMQSDKGSIPDRFSAQQFSDYHSELNMSSLELGDSALYFCASSLLSSGRATTDTQYFGPGTRLTVL.

V is TRBV3-1 (or the pseudogene TRBV3-2) and J is TRBJ1-4; D uncertain. CDR1 is LGHDT, CDR2 YNNKEL, per germline (reference sequence). The CDR3 totals 15 residues. V shed 0 bases and J shed 6 bases, with 11 bases lying between them. The CDR3 sequence: CASSQDNLGYEKLFF. DNA for the CDR3: TGTGCCAGCAGCCAAGATAATCTGGGTTATGAAAAACTGTTTTTT.

This clone was counted between two and nine times. The genes are TRBV7-9 and TRBJ2-5, with a possible D match to TRBD2 (6 bases). V lost 3 bases and J lost 4, with 18 bases in between. Germline CDR1 and CDR2: SEHNR and FQNEAQ (reference sequence). There are 16 residues in the CDR3. In DNA form, the CDR3 reads TGTGCCAGCAGCTTTGGAGGGGCCCTCCAGGGAGAGACCCAGTACTTC. Translated: CASSFGGALQGETQYF.

V is TRBV6-6 and J is TRBJ1-6; TRBD1 is a possible D gene (6 bases). The CDR3 is 16 amino acids. The germline gives CDR1 MNHNY, CDR2 SVGAGI (reference sequence). Trimming took off 0 bases at V and 0 bases at J, with 6 bases between the two ends. CDR3 region: CASSYSTGSYNSPLHF. The CDR3 DNA reads TGTGCCAGCAGTTACTCGACAGGCTCCTATAATTCACCCCTCCACTTT.

This sequence joins TRBV2 and TRBJ2-2; 7 bases fit TRBD1. The V gene end was trimmed by 2 bases and the J gene end by 1 base; junction bases not matched to a gene: 1. Germline V gene lookup returns CDR1 SNHLY and CDR2 FYNNEI. This CDR3 region has 15 residues. This CDR3 reads CASSERTGNTGELFF. CDR3 coding DNA: TGTGCCAGCAGTGAAAGGACAGGGAACACCGGGGAGCTGTTTTTT.

This chain joins TRBV6-5 and TRBJ2-7; TRBD1 might be the D (7 bases). This CDR3 comprises 16 residues. Germline V gives CDR1 MNHEY, CDR2 SVGAGI. Trimming took 2 bases from V and 0 from J, leaving 14 bases between them. The CDR3 DNA sequence: TGTGCCAGCAGTTACCCGCGACAGGGAGGCTCCTACGAGCAGTACTTC. It translates to CASSYPRQGGSYEQYF.

This chain links TRBV6-5 with TRBJ1-1; D not resolved. The V gene's germline CDR1 is MNHEY and CDR2 SVGAGI. This CDR3 contains 12 residues. V lost 7 bases to trimming and J lost 4 bases, with 10 bases between them. This CDR3 is CASTKWGTEAFF. CDR3 DNA: TGTGCCAGCACGAAATGGGGCACTGAAGCTTTCTTT.

This sequence joins TRBV29-1 and TRBJ1-1; D is possibly TRBD1 (5 bases). The CDR3 is made up of 14 amino acids. Germline V gives CDR1 SQVTM, CDR2 ANQGSEA. Deletions cut 6 bases from V and 10 bases from J, with 24 bases between. Here the CDR3 reads CSVPGGLLKAGAFF. CDR3 DNA: TGCAGCGTCCCGGGGGGGTTATTGAAAGCCGGAGCTTTCTTT.

This clone showed up just a few times. The rearrangement joins TRBV29-1 to TRBJ1-2, with D unclear. Germline CDR1 reads SQVTM; CDR2 reads ANQGSEA. CDR3 length: 10 residues. V shed 4 bases and J shed 7 bases, with 7 bases lying between them. The CDR3 DNA reads TGCAGCGTTGTCCAAGTTGGCTACACCTTC. Translating it yields CSVVQVGYTF.

The chain links TRBV9 to TRBJ2-5, with 9 bases matching TRBD1. This CDR3 is built from 16 residues. Germline CDR1 SGDLS, CDR2 YYNGEE. V gave up 0 bases and J gave up 6 bases; unmatched junction bases: 9. CDR3 bases: TGTGCCAGCAGCGTAGCGGGACAGGGTAGTAGGAAGACCCAGTACTTC. The encoded protein is CASSVAGQGSRKTQYF.

J is TRBJ2-7 and V is TRBV14, with 15 nucleotides matching TRBD2. The junction had 6 bases not matched to a gene; V was cut back by 3 bases and J by 3 bases. CDR1 and CDR2 from the germline V gene are SGHDN and FVKESK. This CDR3 has 17 residues. In DNA form, the CDR3 reads TGTGCCAGCAGCCAGAGGACTAGCGGGAGGGCCTTCTACGAGCAGTACTTC. Translation: CASSQRTSGRAFYEQYF. The complete variable domain, with remaining parts taken from reference TRBV14 and TRBJ2-7, reads EAGVTQFPSHSVIEKGQTVTLRCDPISGHDNLYWYRRVMGKEIKFLLHFVKESKQDESGMPNNRFLAERTGGTYSTLKVQPAELEDSGVYFCASSQRTSGRAFYEQYFGPGTRLTVT.